This entry describes one T cell receptor (beta chain). Losses at the gene ends were 6 bases for V and 6 bases for J; bases not matched to a gene: 2. This CDR3 spans 11 amino acids. The germline CDR1 and CDR2 sequences are MNHEY and SVGAGI. The data were obtained in a study of blood T cell repertoires in COVID-19. Study information: The cDNA or gDNA used as material had been derived from T cells, B-cell-depleted T cells, or PBMCs.

The assay was immunoSEQ multiplex PCR, and TCRdb's table has in-frame clones only and misses some. The table lists roughly 250,000 clones, roughly 88% of them singletons. This chain links TRBV6-5 with TRBJ2-7; TRBD1 agrees at 7 bases. The sample was PBMCs or T cells enriched from blood (not recorded which). The sequence was obtained from a woman aged 25 to 39 who had recovered from COVID-19. CDR3 DNA sequence: TGTGCCAGCAGCCACAGGGGCGAGCAGTACTTC. Translating gives CASSHRGEQYF.